A single sample is the source of the 27 T cell receptor beta chains below, sequenced in a study of blood T cell repertoires in COVID-19. The data were produced by immunoSEQ multiplex PCR, yet TCRdb's version contains in-frame clones alone and is incomplete. The table lists 110,000 to 150,000 clones, 60% to 80% of them singletons. The sequenced sample was peripheral blood. The receptors stem from a man aged 45-65 years with active or convalescent COVID-19.

V usage is TRBV18 and J usage is TRBJ1-2; 7 bases map to TRBD1. Germline loops: CDR1 KGHSH, CDR2 LQKENI. Trimming cost V 3 bases and J 3 bases; bases outside gene matches: 1. The CDR3 extends over 13 amino acids. For the CDR3, the DNA is TGTGCCAGCTCACCTACAGGGGACTATGGCTACACCTTC. This sequence encodes CASSPTGDYGYTF.

The chain links TRBV5-1 to TRBJ1-4; D gene unclear. Trimming cost V 1 base and J 2 bases, with 6 bases left between them. This CDR3 has 14 residues. Looked up from germline, CDR1 is SGHRS and CDR2 is YFSETQ. CDR3 in DNA: TGCGCCAGCAGCTTGTCGGGGACTAATGAAAAACTGTTTTTT. Its protein is CASSLSGTNEKLFF. The full variable domain, completed using reference TRBV5-1 and TRBJ1-4, is KAGVTQTPRYLIKTRGQQVTLSCSPISGHRSVSWYQQTPGQGLQFLFEYFSETQRNKGNFPGRFSGRQFSNSRSEMNVSTLELGDSALYLCASSLSGTNEKLFFGSGTQLSVL.

The rearrangement uses TRBV5-8 and TRBJ2-5, with D tentatively TRBD1 (5 bases). CDR1 and CDR2 from the germline V gene are SGHTS and YDEGEE. The CDR3 consists of 14 residues. V shed 4 bases and J shed 4 bases, with 14 bases lying between them. As DNA, the CDR3 is TGTGCCAGCAGCCGTCATAGGGGCGGAGAGACCCAGTACTTC. Its protein product is CASSRHRGGETQYF.

The chain is built from TRBV5-1 and TRBJ1-2; 7 nucleotides line up with TRBD1. With V trimmed by 4 bases and J by 4 bases, 4 bases remained unmatched. Germline CDR1 reads SGHRS; CDR2 reads YFSETQ. The length of the CDR3 is 13 residues. DNA for the CDR3: TGCGCCAGCAGCCTGGGACAGACCTATGGCTACACCTTC. Protein: CASSLGQTYGYTF.

This clone was counted a few times. The chain links TRBV30 to TRBJ1-4; D is unresolved. Germline V lookup: CDR1 GTSNPN, CDR2 SVGIG (reference sequence). The CDR3 is made up of 16 amino acids. V lost 3 bases and J 2 bases, leaving 16 bases between the germline ends. CDR3: CAWSRRDSGTNEKLFF. The CDR3 DNA reads TGTGCCTGGAGCCGACGGGATTCGGGGACTAATGAAAAACTGTTTTTT.

This clone was seen only once. This chain joins TRBV19 and TRBJ1-5, with 9 positions matching TRBD1. CDR3 length equals 18 residues. The V gene end was trimmed by 2 bases and the J gene end by 2 bases; junction bases not matched to a gene: 10. CDR1 is LNHDA, CDR2 SQIVND, per germline (reference sequence). CDR3 sequence reads: CASSIRDRAFSGNQPQHF. The DNA of the CDR3 is TGTGCCAGTAGTATAAGGGACAGGGCCTTTTCGGGCAATCAGCCCCAGCATTTT.

The rearrangement uses TRBV5-8 and TRBJ2-1, with a tentative D call TRBD1 (6 bases). The V end was cut by 4 bases, the J end by 4 bases, with 9 bases between. The CDR3 covers 13 residues. CDR1 is SGHTS, CDR2 YDEGEE, per germline. The CDR3 DNA sequence: TGTGCCAGCAGCGTAACAGGGTACAATGAGCAGTTCTTC. It codes for CASSVTGYNEQFF.

As for this clone: Other nucleotide sequences from this sample produce the same CDR3. V usage is TRBV20-1 and J usage is TRBJ2-3; no firm D call. This CDR3 is built from 11 residues. Germline lookup yields CDR1 DFQATT and CDR2 SNEGSKA (reference sequence). The V end lost 0 bases, the J end lost 6 bases, and 4 bases lay between the germline ends. The CDR3 DNA reads TGCAGTGCTAGAGACGGGGATACGCAGTATTTT. Its protein is CSARDGDTQYF.

This chain connects TRBV5-4 to TRBJ2-5, with a tentative D call TRBD1 (6 bases). Deletions cut 1 base from V and 5 bases from J, with 9 bases between. The V gene's germline CDR1 is SGHNT and CDR2 YYREEE (reference sequence). The CDR3 has 13 residues. The CDR3 region is CASSLNRAETQYF. As DNA, the CDR3 is TGTGCCAGCAGCTTGAACAGGGCGGAGACCCAGTACTTC.

The chain couples TRBV5-6 to TRBJ1-1, with D unresolved. The CDR3 spans 14 residues. Looked up from germline, CDR1 is SGHDT and CDR2 is YYEEEE. Deletions cut 0 bases from V and 0 bases from J, with 6 bases between. The CDR3 DNA reads as TGTGCCAGCAGCTTGGGACTGCTGAACACTGAAGCTTTCTTT. Protein sequence: CASSLGLLNTEAFF.

V is TRBV3-1 (or the pseudogene TRBV3-2) and J is TRBJ1-4; D may be TRBD1 (5 bases). From germline, CDR1 is LGHDT and CDR2 YNNKEL (reference sequence). V was clipped by 3 bases and J by 4 bases, with 18 bases between them. The CDR3 loop spans 17 amino acids. CDR3 amino acids: CASSQSRRAPYNEKLFF. The CDR3 nucleotides are TGTGCCAGCAGCCAGAGTCGCAGGGCGCCTTATAATGAAAAACTGTTTTTT.

The chain is built from TRBV5-1 and TRBJ1-5, with D hard to call. Germline V gene sequence: CDR1 SGHRS, CDR2 YFSETQ. This CDR3 has 14 residues. With 0 bases removed from V and 4 bases from J, the gap between germline ends came to 8 bases. CDR3: CASSLGEFNQPQHF. The CDR3 DNA reads TGCGCCAGCAGCTTGGGCGAGTTTAATCAGCCCCAGCATTTT.

The rearrangement uses TRBV11-1 and TRBJ2-3; D is perhaps TRBD2 (5 bases). This CDR3 is 14 amino acids long. Germline V gives CDR1 SGHAT, CDR2 FQDESV (reference sequence). V lost 5 bases and J 4 bases, leaving 13 bases between the germline ends. Here the CDR3 reads CASSPTRIPDTQYF. The DNA of the CDR3 is TGTGCCAGCAGCCCAACTAGGATTCCAGATACGCAGTATTTT.

This clone was seen at least ten times. The chain recombines TRBV10-1 with TRBJ1-6, with D maybe TRBD1 (5 bases). Per the germline V gene, CDR1 is WNHNN and CDR2 is SYGVQD (reference sequence). CDR3 length: 13 residues. V gave up 4 bases and J gave up 8 bases, with 9 bases separating them. The CDR3, as DNA: TGCGCCAGCAGTGTCGACAGTGATTCACCCCTCCACTTT. This sequence encodes CASSVDSDSPLHF.

This clone was seen a single time. The chain employs TRBV27 and TRBJ2-5; no clear D. V lost 6 bases to trimming and J lost 5 bases, with 19 bases between them. Germline CDR1 reads MNHEY; CDR2 reads SMNVEV (reference sequence). The CDR3 runs to 15 residues. CDR3 nucleotides: TGTGCCAGCAGCCCAATGTCGCTAGTGATGGAGACCCAGTACTTC. This sequence encodes CASSPMSLVMETQYF.

V gene TRBV11-3 combines with J gene TRBJ2-5, with 9 bases fitting TRBD2. CDR3 length: 16 residues. Trimming at V came to 1 base and at J to 2 bases, leaving 5 bases not matched to a gene. The germline V gene has CDR1 SGHNT and CDR2 YENEEA. The CDR3 protein is CASSLGVAGVQETQYF. As DNA, the CDR3 is TGTGCCAGCAGCTTAGGGGTAGCGGGAGTTCAAGAGACCCAGTACTTC.

This sequence joins TRBV6-2 or TRBV6-3 and TRBJ2-1; 8 bases align to TRBD2. Germline loops: CDR1 MNHEY, CDR2 SVGEGT. This CDR3 is built from 17 residues. V lost 2 bases and J lost 9; bases outside the gene matches: 15. CDR3 nucleotide sequence: TGTGCCAGCAGTTACCTCCAGGGACTAGTTGGGCTTAGTGAGCAGTTCTTC. Protein: CASSYLQGLVGLSEQFF.

This clone occurred many times. The chain has TRBV18 and TRBJ2-1, with D possibly TRBD1 on 5 matching bases. The germline V gene encodes CDR1 KGHSH and CDR2 LQKENI. Trimming removed 3 bases from V and 4 bases from J, with 13 bases in between. This CDR3 spans 15 amino acids. The DNA of the CDR3 is TGTGCCAGCTCACCTACAGGATACGAATACAATGAGCAGTTCTTC. Its protein product is CASSPTGYEYNEQFF.

The chain combines TRBV6-1 with TRBJ2-1; TRBD2 agrees at 14 bases. This CDR3 is built from 20 residues. V gave up 0 bases and J gave up 0 bases; unmatched junction bases: 7. Germline V gene lookup returns CDR1 MNHNS and CDR2 SASEGT. CDR3 sequence (DNA): TGTGCCAGCAGTGAAGCGCTGGGACTAGCGGGAGTGAGCTCCTACAATGAGCAGTTCTTC. Translating it yields CASSEALGLAGVSSYNEQFF.

This chain links TRBV6-5 with TRBJ1-5, with a tentative D call TRBD1 (5 bases). The CDR3 extends over 13 amino acids. Trimming pared 7 bases from V and 7 bases from J, leaving 14 bases between. CDR1 is MNHEY and CDR2 is SVGAGI in the germline V gene. DNA of the CDR3: TGTGCCAGCAACACGGGGGTGGGACAGCCCCAGCATTTT. This translates into CASNTGVGQPQHF.

The DNA of the CDR3 is TGTGCCAGCAGTTACTTGACCACCGGGAACGACGAGCAGTACTTC. Amino acids: CASSYLTTGNDEQYF. J is TRBJ2-7 and V is TRBV6-5, with a weak D call TRBD2 (5 bases). Deletions cut 1 base from V and 5 bases from J, with 15 bases between. This CDR3 contains 15 residues. The V gene's germline CDR1 is MNHEY and CDR2 SVGAGI.

The gene calls are TRBV7-9 and TRBJ1-1, with D hard to call. CDR3 size: 12 residues. In germline, CDR1 is SEHNR, CDR2 FQNEAQ (reference sequence). V was cut by 5 bases and J by 7 bases, with 11 bases left in between. CDR3 region: CASSHGLVEAFF. The CDR3 region has the DNA TGTGCCAGCAGCCATGGCCTGGTTGAAGCTTTCTTT.

V and J are TRBV9 and TRBJ2-7; tentative D call: TRBD2 (5 bases). CDR1 is SGDLS, CDR2 YYNGEE, per germline. V lost 2 bases and J lost 2, with 17 bases in between. The CDR3 length is 16 residues. CDR3 nucleotides: TGTGCCAGCAGCGTGGGTAGAGGGTACCATCCCTACGAGCAGTACTTC. Translation: CASSVGRGYHPYEQYF. The full variable domain, in which reference TRBV9 and TRBJ2-7 provide the parts outside the CDR3, is DSGVTQTPKHLITATGQRVTLRCSPRSGDLSVYWYQQSLDQGLQFLIQYYNGEERAKGNILERFSAQQFPDLHSELNLSSLELGDSALYFCASSVGRGYHPYEQYFGPGTRLTVT.

The chain is built from TRBV2 and TRBJ1-1; no reliable D call. V lost 6 bases, J lost 11 bases, and 16 bases lay in between. CDR3 size: 12 residues. Germline V gives CDR1 SNHLY, CDR2 FYNNEI. The CDR3 DNA reads TGTGCCAGCAGAGATCCACAACCAATCGCTTTCTTT. Protein sequence: CASRDPQPIAFF. The entire variable domain, with the rest obtained from reference TRBV2 and TRBJ1-1, is as follows: EPEVTQTPSHQVTQMGQEVILRCVPISNHLYFYWYRQILGQKVEFLVSFYNNEISEKSEIFDDQFSVERPDGSNFTLKIRSTKLEDSAMYFCASRDPQPIAFFGQGTRLTVV.

CDR3 sequence reads: CSVYPGTDTQYF. CDR3 DNA sequence: TGCAGCGTTTATCCGGGGACAGATACGCAGTATTTT. V usage is TRBV29-1 and J usage is TRBJ2-3; D is possibly TRBD2 (5 bases). Trimming took 5 bases from V and 3 from J, leaving 9 bases between them. Germline values: CDR1 SQVTM, CDR2 ANQGSEA. This CDR3 spans 12 amino acids.

This clone was observed once. The chain joins TRBV19 to TRBJ2-7, with 10 bases fitting TRBD1. The CDR3 has 15 amino acids. With V trimmed by 6 bases and J by 6 bases, 11 bases remained unmatched. CDR1 LNHDA and CDR2 SQIVND come from the germline V gene (reference sequence). CDR3 DNA: TGTGCCAGTAGCACTCCGGGACAGGGGACCCGCGAGCAGTACTTC. Protein sequence: CASSTPGQGTREQYF. Using reference TRBV19 and TRBJ2-7 for the parts outside the CDR3, the full variable domain is DGGITQSPKYLFRKEGQNVTLSCEQNLNHDAMYWYRQDPGQGLRLIYYSQIVNDFQKGDIAEGYSVSREKKESFPLTVTSAQKNPTAFYLCASSTPGQGTREQYFGPGTRLTVT.

This clone was observed a few times. CDR3 in DNA: TGTGCCAGCAGCTTAGATCTGGGCAGCTATAATTCACCCCTCCACTTT. Its protein product is CASSLDLGSYNSPLHF. This sequence joins TRBV11-2 and TRBJ1-6; no reliable D call. Germline loops: CDR1 SGHAT, CDR2 FQNNGV. CDR3 length: 16 residues. Trimming took off 0 bases at V and 3 bases at J, with 9 bases between the two ends.